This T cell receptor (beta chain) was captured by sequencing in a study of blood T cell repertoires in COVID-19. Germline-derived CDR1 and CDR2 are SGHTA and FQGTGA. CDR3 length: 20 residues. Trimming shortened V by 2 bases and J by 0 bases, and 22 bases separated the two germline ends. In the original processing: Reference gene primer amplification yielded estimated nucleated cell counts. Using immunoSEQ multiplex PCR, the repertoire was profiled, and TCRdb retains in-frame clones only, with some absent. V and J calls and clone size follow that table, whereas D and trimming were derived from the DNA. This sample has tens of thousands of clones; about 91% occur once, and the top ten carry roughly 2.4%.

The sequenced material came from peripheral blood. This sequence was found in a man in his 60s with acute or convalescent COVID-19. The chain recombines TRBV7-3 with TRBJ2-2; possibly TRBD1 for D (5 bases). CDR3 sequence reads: CASSLGVRPRVRPNTGELFF. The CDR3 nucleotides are TGTGCCAGCAGCTTAGGAGTCCGTCCCAGGGTTAGACCGAACACCGGGGAGCTGTTTTTT. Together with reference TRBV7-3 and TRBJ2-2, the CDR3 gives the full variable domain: GAGVSQTPSNKVTEKGKYVELRCDPISGHTALYWYRQSLGQGPEFLIYFQGTGAADDSGLPNDRFFAVRPEGSVSTLKIQRTERGDSAVYLCASSLGVRPRVRPNTGELFFGEGSRLTVL.